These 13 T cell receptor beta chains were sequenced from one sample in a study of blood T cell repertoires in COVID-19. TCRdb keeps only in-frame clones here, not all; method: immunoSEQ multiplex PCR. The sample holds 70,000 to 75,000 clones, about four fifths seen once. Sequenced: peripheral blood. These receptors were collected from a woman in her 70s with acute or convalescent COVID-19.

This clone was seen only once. The DNA for the CDR3 is TGTGCCAGCAGCGGACAGTCGAACACTGAAGCTTTCTTT. It translates to CASSGQSNTEAFF. The V call is TRBV18, the J call TRBJ1-1; D might be TRBD1 (6 bases). This CDR3 is built from 13 residues. The V gene lost 8 bases and the J gene lost 1 base, with 11 bases spanning the gap. CDR1 and CDR2 from the germline V gene are KGHSH and LQKENI.

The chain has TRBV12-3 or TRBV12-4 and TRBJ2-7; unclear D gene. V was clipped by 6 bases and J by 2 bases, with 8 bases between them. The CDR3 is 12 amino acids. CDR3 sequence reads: CASRRHTYEQYF. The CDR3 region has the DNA TGTGCCAGCAGAAGACATACCTACGAGCAGTACTTC.

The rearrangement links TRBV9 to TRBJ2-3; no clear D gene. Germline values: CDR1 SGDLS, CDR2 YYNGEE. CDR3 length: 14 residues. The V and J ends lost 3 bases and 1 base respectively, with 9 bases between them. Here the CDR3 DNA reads TGTGCCAGCAGCGCCAGTACCGGCACAGATACGCAGTATTTT. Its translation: CASSASTGTDTQYF.

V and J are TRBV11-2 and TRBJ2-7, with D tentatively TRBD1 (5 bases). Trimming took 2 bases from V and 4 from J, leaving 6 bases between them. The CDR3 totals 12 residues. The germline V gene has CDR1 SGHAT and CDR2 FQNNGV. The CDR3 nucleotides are TGTGCCAGCAGCTTAACAGGTTACGAGCAGTACTTC. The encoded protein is CASSLTGYEQYF.

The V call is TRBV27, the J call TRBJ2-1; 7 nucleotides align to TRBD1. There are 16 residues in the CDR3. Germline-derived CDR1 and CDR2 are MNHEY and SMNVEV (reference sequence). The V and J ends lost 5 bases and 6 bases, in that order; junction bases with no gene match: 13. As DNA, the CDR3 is TGTGCCAGCAGTAGCAAACCGGGACAGAAATCCAATGAGCAGTTCTTC. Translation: CASSSKPGQKSNEQFF.

CDR3: CASSDFSGNSPLHF. Here the CDR3 DNA reads TGTGCCAGCAGTGACTTTAGCGGAAATTCACCCCTCCACTTT. The rearrangement links TRBV6-4 to TRBJ1-6; D gene ambiguous. The CDR3 contains 14 residues. The germline gives CDR1 MRHNA, CDR2 SNTAGT. Trimming removed 1 base from V and 7 bases from J, with 8 bases in between.

The CDR3 loop reads CSAWRGREQYF. The CDR3 coding sequence is TGCAGTGCTTGGCGGGGGCGCGAGCAGTACTTC. V and J are TRBV20-1 and TRBJ2-7; TRBD2 might be the D (7 bases). The CDR3 spans 11 residues. The ends were cut back, 5 bases at V and 6 bases at J, with 11 bases in the middle. Germline V gives CDR1 DFQATT, CDR2 SNEGSKA (reference sequence).

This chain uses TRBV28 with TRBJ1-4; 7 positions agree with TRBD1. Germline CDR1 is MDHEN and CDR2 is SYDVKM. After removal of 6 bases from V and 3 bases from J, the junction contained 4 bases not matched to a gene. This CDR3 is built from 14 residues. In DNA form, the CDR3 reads TGTGCCAGCAGCTTACAGGGGTCTAATGAAAAACTGTTTTTT. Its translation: CASSLQGSNEKLFF.

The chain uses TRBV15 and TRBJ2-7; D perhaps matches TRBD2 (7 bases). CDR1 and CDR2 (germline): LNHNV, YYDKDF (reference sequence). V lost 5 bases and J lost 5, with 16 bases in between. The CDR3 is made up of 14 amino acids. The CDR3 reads CATSGRGARNEQYF. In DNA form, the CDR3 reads TGTGCCACCAGCGGGAGGGGGGCTCGGAACGAGCAGTACTTC.

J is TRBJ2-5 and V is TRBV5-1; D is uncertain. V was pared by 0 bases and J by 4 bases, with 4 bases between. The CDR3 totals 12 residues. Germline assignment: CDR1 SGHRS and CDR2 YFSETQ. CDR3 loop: CASSLVGETQYF. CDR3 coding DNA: TGCGCCAGCAGCTTGGTCGGAGAGACCCAGTACTTC.

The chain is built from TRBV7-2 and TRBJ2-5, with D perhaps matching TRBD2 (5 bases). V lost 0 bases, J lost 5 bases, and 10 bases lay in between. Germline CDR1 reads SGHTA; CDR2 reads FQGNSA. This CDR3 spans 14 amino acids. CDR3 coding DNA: TGTGCCAGCAGCTTAGCGGGAGATAGGGAGACCCAGTACTTC. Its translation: CASSLAGDRETQYF.

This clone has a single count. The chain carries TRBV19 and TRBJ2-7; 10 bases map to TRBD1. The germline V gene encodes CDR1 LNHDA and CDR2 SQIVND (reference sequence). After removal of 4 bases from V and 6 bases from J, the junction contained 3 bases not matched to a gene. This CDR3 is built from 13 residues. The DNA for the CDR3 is TGTGCCAGTAGTAGGGGACAGGGGACCGAGCAGTACTTC. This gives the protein CASSRGQGTEQYF.

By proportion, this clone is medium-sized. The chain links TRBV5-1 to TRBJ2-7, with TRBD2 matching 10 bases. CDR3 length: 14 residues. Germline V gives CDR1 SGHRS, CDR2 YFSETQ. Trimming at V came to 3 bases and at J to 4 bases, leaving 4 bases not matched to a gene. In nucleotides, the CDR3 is TGCGCCAGCAGCTCGACTAGCGGGCCTTACGAGCAGTACTTC. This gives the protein CASSSTSGPYEQYF.